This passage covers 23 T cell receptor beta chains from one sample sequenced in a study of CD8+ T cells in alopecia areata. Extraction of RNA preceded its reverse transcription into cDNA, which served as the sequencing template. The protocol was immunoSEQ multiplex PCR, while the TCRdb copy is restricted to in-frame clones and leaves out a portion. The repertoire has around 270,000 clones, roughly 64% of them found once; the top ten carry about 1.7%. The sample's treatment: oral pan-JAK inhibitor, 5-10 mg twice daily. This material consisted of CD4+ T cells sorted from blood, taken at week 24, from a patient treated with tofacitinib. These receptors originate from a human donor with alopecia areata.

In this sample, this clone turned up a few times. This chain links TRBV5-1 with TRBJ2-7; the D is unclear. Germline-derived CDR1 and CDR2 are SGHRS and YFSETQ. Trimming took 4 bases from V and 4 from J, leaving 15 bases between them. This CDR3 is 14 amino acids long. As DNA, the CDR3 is TGCGCCAGCAGCCCCATCATCGACGGTTACGAGCAGTACTTC. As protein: CASSPIIDGYEQYF.

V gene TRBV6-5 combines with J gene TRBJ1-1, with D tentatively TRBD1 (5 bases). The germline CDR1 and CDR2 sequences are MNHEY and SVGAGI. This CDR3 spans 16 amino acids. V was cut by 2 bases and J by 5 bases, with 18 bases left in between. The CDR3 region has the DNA TGTGCCAGCAGTTACGGCGCGACCTTAGGGGAGACTGAAGCTTTCTTT. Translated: CASSYGATLGETEAFF.

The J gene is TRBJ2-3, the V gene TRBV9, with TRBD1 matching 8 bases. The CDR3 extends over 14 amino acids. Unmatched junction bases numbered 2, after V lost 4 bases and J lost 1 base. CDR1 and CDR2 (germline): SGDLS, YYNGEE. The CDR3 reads CASSKQGGTDTQYF. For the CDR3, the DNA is TGTGCCAGCAGCAAACAGGGGGGCACAGATACGCAGTATTTT. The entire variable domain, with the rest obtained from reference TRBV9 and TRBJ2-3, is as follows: DSGVTQTPKHLITATGQRVTLRCSPRSGDLSVYWYQQSLDQGLQFLIQYYNGEERAKGNILERFSAQQFPDLHSELNLSSLELGDSALYFCASSKQGGTDTQYFGPGTRLTVL.

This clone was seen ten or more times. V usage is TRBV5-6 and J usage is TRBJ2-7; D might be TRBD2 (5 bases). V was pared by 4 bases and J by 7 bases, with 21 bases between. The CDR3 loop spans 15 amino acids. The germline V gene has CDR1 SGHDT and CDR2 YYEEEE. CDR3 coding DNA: TGTGCCAGCAGCCGCAAGGACCGCCGCGCGGGTGAGCAGTACTTC. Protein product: CASSRKDRRAGEQYF.

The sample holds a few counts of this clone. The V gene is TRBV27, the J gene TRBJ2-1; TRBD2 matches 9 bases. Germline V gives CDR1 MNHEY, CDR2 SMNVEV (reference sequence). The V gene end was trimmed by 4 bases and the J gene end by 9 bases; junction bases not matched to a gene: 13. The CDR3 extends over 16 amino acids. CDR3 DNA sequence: TGTGCCAGCAGTTCAGTTCTAGCGGGAACGTCAGGTGAGCAGTTCTTC. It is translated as CASSSVLAGTSGEQFF.

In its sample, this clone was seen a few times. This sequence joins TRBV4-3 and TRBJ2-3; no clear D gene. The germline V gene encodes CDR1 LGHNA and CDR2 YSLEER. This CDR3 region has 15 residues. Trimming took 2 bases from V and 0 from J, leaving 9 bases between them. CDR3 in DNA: TGCGCCAGCAGCCAAAGTCATGGCAGCACAGATACGCAGTATTTT. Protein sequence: CASSQSHGSTDTQYF.

In nucleotides, the CDR3 is TGCGCCAGCAGCCTATCAGAGATCCTCCAAGAGACCCAGTACTTC. Its translation: CASSLSEILQETQYF. V is TRBV4-1 and J is TRBJ2-5; no clear D gene. The germline V gene encodes CDR1 MGHRA and CDR2 YSYEKL. Deletions cut 4 bases from V and 1 base from J, with 13 bases between. The CDR3 totals 15 residues.

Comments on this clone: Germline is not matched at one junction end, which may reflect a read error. The CDR3 bases are TGCGCCGGCCGGGGAGTCCTTTTT. This gives the protein CAGRGVLF. The V call is TRBV23-1, the J call TRBJ1-6, with D uncertain. TRBV23-1 is designated an ORF whose function remains uncertain. The CDR3 totals 8 residues.

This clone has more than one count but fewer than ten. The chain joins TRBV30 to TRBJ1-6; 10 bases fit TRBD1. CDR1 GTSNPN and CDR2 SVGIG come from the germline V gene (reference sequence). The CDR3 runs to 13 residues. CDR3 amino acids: CAYARDRGTPLHF. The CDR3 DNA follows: TGTGCTTACGCCCGGGACAGGGGAACACCCCTCCACTTT.

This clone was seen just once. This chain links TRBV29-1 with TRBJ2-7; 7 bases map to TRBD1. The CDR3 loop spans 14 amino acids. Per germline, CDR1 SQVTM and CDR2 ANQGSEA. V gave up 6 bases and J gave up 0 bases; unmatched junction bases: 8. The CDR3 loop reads CSVVGQRGSYEQYF. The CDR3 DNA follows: TGCAGCGTCGTGGGACAGAGAGGCTCCTACGAGCAGTACTTC.

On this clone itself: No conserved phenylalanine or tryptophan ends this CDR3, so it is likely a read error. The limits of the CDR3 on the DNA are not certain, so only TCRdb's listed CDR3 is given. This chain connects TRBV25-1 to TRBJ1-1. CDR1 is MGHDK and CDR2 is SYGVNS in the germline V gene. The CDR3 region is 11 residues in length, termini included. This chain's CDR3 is CASSAIRASPV.

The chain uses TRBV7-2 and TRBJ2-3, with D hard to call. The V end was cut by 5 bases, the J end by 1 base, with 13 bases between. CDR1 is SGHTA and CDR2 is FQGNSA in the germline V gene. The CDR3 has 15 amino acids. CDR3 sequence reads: CASSPRQRGTDTQYF. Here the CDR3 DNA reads TGTGCCAGCAGCCCCAGGCAGCGCGGCACAGATACGCAGTATTTT.

CDR3 bases: TGTGCCAGCAGACGGGACAGGGGGATGAACACTGAAGCTTTCTTT. This translates into CASRRDRGMNTEAFF. The rearrangement links TRBV2 to TRBJ1-1; 11 bases are shared with TRBD1. The CDR3 contains 15 residues. The germline CDR1 and CDR2 sequences are SNHLY and FYNNEI. Losses at the gene ends were 6 bases for V and 0 bases for J; bases not matched to a gene: 3.

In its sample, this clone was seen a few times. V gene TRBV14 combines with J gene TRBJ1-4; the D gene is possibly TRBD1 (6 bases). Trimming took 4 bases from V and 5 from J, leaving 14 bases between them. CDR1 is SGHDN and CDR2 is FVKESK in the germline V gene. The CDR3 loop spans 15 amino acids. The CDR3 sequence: CASSLSGTRNEKLFF. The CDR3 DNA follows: TGTGCCAGCAGCCTTTCCGGGACAAGGAATGAAAAACTGTTTTTT. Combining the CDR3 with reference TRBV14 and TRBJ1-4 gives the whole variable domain EAGVTQFPSHSVIEKGQTVTLRCDPISGHDNLYWYRRVMGKEIKFLLHFVKESKQDESGMPNNRFLAERTGGTYSTLKVQPAELEDSGVYFCASSLSGTRNEKLFFGSGTQLSVL.

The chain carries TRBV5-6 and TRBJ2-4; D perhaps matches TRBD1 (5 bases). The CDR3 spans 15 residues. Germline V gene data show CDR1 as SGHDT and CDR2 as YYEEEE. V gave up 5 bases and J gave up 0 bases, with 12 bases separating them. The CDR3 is CASSLRTLAKNIQYF. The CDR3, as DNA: TGTGCCAGCAGTTTGAGGACACTAGCCAAAAACATTCAGTACTTC.

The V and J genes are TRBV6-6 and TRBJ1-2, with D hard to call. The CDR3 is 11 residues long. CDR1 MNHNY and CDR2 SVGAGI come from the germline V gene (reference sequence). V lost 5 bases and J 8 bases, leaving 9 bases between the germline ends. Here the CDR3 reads CASSGLEGYTF. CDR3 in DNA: TGTGCCAGCAGTGGCCTCGAAGGCTACACCTTC.

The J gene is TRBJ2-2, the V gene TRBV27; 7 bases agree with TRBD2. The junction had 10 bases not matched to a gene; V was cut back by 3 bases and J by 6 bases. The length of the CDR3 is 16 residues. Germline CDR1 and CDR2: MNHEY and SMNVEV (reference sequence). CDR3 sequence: CASSLGSGAFAGELFF. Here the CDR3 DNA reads TGTGCCAGCAGTTTGGGGAGCGGGGCATTCGCCGGGGAGCTGTTTTTT.

In DNA form, the CDR3 reads TGCGCCAGCAGCTTGGAGGGCCCGAACACCGGGGAGCTGTTTTTT. Amino acids: CASSLEGPNTGELFF. The chain combines TRBV5-1 with TRBJ2-2; D remains unclear. Between the trimmed V and J ends, which lost 0 bases and 0 bases, there was a span of 6 bases. The germline V gene encodes CDR1 SGHRS and CDR2 YFSETQ. The CDR3 contains 15 residues.

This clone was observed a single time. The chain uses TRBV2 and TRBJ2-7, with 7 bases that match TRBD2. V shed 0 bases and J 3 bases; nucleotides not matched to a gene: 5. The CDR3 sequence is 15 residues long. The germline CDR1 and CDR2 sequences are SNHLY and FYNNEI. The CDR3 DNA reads TGTGCCAGCAGTGAAGCGCCGGGGGGTATCTACGAGCAGTACTTC. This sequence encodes CASSEAPGGIYEQYF.

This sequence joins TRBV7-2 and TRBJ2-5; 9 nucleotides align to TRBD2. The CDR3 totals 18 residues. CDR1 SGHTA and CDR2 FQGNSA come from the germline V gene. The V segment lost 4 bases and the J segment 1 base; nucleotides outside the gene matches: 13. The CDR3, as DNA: TGTGCCAGCAGCTCCCCGTTTAGGGGGCGGGGGGGCCAAGAGACCCAGTACTTC. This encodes CASSSPFRGRGGQETQYF.

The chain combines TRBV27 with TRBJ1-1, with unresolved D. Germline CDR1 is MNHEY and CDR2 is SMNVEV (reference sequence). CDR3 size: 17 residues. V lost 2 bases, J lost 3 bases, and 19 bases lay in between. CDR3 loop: CASSLVKAGFMDTEAFF. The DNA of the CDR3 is TGTGCCAGCAGTTTAGTGAAGGCAGGATTTATGGACACTGAAGCTTTCTTT.

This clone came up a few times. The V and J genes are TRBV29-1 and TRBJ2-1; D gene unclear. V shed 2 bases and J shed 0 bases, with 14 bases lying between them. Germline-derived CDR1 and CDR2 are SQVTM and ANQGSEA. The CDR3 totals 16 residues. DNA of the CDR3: TGCAGCGTTGAAATGGCCTACCCGAGCTCCTACAATGAGCAGTTCTTC. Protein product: CSVEMAYPSSYNEQFF.

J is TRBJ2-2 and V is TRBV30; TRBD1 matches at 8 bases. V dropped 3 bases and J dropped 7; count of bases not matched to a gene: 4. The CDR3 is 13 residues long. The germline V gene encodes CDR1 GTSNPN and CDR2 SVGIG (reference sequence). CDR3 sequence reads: CAWSRGRGGELFF. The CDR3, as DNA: TGTGCCTGGAGCAGGGGGCGTGGCGGGGAGCTGTTTTTT.